A selection of T cell receptor beta chains follows, all from one sample in a study of technical replicates of blood from a few donors. Profiling relied on immunoSEQ multiplex PCR, and the TCRdb table lists in-frame clones only, not all of them. The table lists over 70,000 clones, 80% to 95% of them singletons, with around 0.41% in the top ten. Sequencing input: T cells isolated from PBMCs. The receptors here all came from a human donor in good health. Both conserved end residues are part of each CDR3. A D gene is named only where the DNA matches it firmly. Rows may omit the clone size; those that give it use once, few, many or a size class.

D gene | clone size | J gene | V gene | CDR3 protein | CDR3 DNA
- | - | TRBJ1-5 | TRBV2 | CASTGVNNQPQHF | TGTGCCAGCACCGGGGTCAACAATCAGCCCCAGCATTTT
- | - | TRBJ1-5 | TRBV19 | CASSQGIRQPQHF | TGTGCCAGTAGCCAGGGGATTCGTCAGCCCCAGCATTTT
- | - | TRBJ1-4 | TRBV30 | CAWTAGEEKLFF | TGTGCCTGGACGGCAGGGGAAGAAAAACTGTTTTTT
- | - | TRBJ1-1 | TRBV9 | CASSVGQGMNTEAFF | TGTGCCAGCAGCGTAGGTCAGGGGATGAACACTGAAGCTTTCTTT
TRBD1 | - | TRBJ2-7 | TRBV7-2 | CASTVTGTGYYEQYF | TGTGCCAGCACCGTCACCGGGACAGGGTATTACGAGCAGTACTTC
TRBD1 | once | TRBJ2-5 | TRBV28 | CASSWKGQGGRETQYF | TGTGCCAGCAGTTGGAAGGGACAGGGTGGACGGGAGACCCAGTACTTC
- | - | TRBJ2-7 | TRBV2 | CASSDRGAYEQYF | TGTGCCAGCAGTGACAGGGGAGCTTACGAGCAGTACTTC
- | - | TRBJ1-1 | TRBV29-1 | CSVDSQVNTEAFF | TGCAGCGTTGACAGTCAGGTGAACACTGAAGCTTTCTTT
TRBD1 | - | TRBJ2-7 | TRBV13 | CASSLAGQGSYEQYF | TGTGCCAGCAGCTTAGCGGGACAGGGGAGCTACGAGCAGTACTTC
TRBD1 | once | TRBJ2-7 | TRBV4-1 | CASSQGQGGSYEQYF | TGCGCCAGCAGCCAAGGACAGGGGGGCAGTTACGAGCAGTACTTC
- | - | TRBJ1-2 | TRBV4-3 | CASSQISTGNGYTF | TGCGCCAGCAGCCAGATTTCCACAGGGAATGGCTACACCTTC
TRBD2 | - | TRBJ2-7 | TRBV9 | CASSQGLADSYEQYF | TGTGCCAGCAGCCAAGGACTAGCGGACTCCTACGAGCAGTACTTC
TRBD2 | - | TRBJ2-1 | TRBV7-3 | CASSLTLAEEDEQFF | TGTGCCAGCAGCCTGACACTAGCGGAGGAGGACGAGCAGTTCTTC
TRBD2 | - | TRBJ2-7 | TRBV28 | CASRPREAREQYF | TGTGCCAGCCGCCCCCGGGAGGCTAGAGAGCAGTACTTC
TRBD1 | - | TRBJ2-7 | TRBV5-1 | CASSLPPDRGSDEQYF | TGCGCCAGCAGCTTGCCCCCCGACAGGGGGTCCGACGAGCAGTACTTC
TRBD2 | medium-sized | TRBJ2-7 | TRBV7-9 | CASSLGVGQGGNEQYF | TGTGCCAGCAGCTTAGGTGTAGGCCAGGGAGGGAACGAGCAGTACTTC
- | - | TRBJ2-1 | TRBV7-8 | CASSVRGNEQFF | TGTGCCAGCAGCGTCAGGGGAAATGAGCAGTTCTTC
TRBD1 | once | TRBJ1-1 | TRBV6-5 | CASSSGTDNEAFF | TGTGCCAGCAGTTCCGGGACAGACAATGAAGCTTTCTTT
TRBD1 | - | TRBJ1-1 | TRBV18 | CASSPYLGQENTEAFF | TGTGCCAGCTCACCTTATCTGGGACAGGAGAACACTGAAGCTTTCTTT
- | - | TRBJ1-5 | TRBV6-5 | CASSPGNQPQHF | TGTGCCAGCAGCCCAGGGAATCAGCCCCAGCATTTT
TRBD1 | - | TRBJ2-7 | TRBV7-2 | CASSLWDRGAEQYF | TGTGCCAGCAGCTTATGGGACAGGGGTGCCGAGCAGTACTTC
- | - | TRBJ1-1 | TRBV28 | CASSLFGVTEAFF | TGTGCCAGCAGTTTATTCGGGGTCACTGAAGCTTTCTTT
- | - | TRBJ1-4 | TRBV30 | CAWSIPGAFEKLFF | TGTGCCTGGAGTATACCGGGAGCCTTTGAAAAACTGTTTTTT
- | - | TRBJ2-3 | TRBV10-1 | CASTPSGADTQYF | TGCGCCAGCACTCCAAGTGGAGCAGATACGCAGTATTTT
- | - | TRBJ1-4 | TRBV6-6 | CASSYSTGSGEKLFF | TGTGCCAGCAGTTACTCGACAGGATCGGGTGAAAAACTGTTTTTT
- | - | TRBJ1-1 | TRBV4-1 | CASSQGKRTVEAFF | TGCGCCAGCAGCCAAGGAAAGAGGACAGTGGAAGCTTTCTTT
TRBD1 | - | TRBJ1-1 | TRBV29-1 | CSVLTGMNTEAFF | TGCAGCGTTCTGACAGGGATGAACACTGAAGCTTTCTTT
- | - | TRBJ2-2 | TRBV4-1 | CASSQGELNTGELFF | TGCGCCAGCAGCCAAGGAGAATTGAACACCGGGGAGCTGTTTTTT
TRBD1 | - | TRBJ1-1 | TRBV28 | CASSETGGTEAFF | TGTGCCAGCAGCGAGACAGGGGGCACTGAAGCTTTCTTT
TRBD1 | - | TRBJ1-2 | TRBV7-2 | CASSVQRTGRYTF | TGTGCCAGCAGCGTGCAAAGGACAGGGCGCTACACCTTC
TRBD1 | once | TRBJ1-2 | TRBV15 | CATSRDPTGLGGYTF | TGTGCCACCAGCAGAGACCCGACAGGGTTGGGTGGCTACACCTTC
- | - | TRBJ2-2 | TRBV28 | CASSLVSTGELFF | TGTGCCAGCAGTTTAGTTAGCACCGGGGAGCTGTTTTTT